The sequence of this T cell receptor beta chain was determined in a study of preoperative IRX-2 immunotherapy in early breast cancer. The count of this clone is one. Profiling relied on immunoSEQ multiplex PCR, and the TCRdb table lists in-frame clones only, not all of them. This table holds almost 35,000 clones, around 96% found once. Germline V gives CDR1 SEHNR, CDR2 FQNEAQ (reference sequence). The CDR3 length is 15 residues. Trimming at V came to 2 bases and at J to 2 bases, leaving 6 bases not matched to a gene. Treatment: preoperative locoregional IRX-2 cytokine immunotherapy. Patients received preoperative, locoregional IRX-2 cytokine immunotherapy in a phase Ib study.

The TCR originated in a human donor with breast cancer. Sampling was done from a patient treated with IRX-2 immunotherapy. The rearrangement uses TRBV7-9 and TRBJ2-7, with 7 positions matching TRBD2. This chain's CDR3 is CASSLRGGSPYEQYF. In nucleotides, the CDR3 is TGTGCCAGCAGCTTAAGAGGCGGGAGCCCCTACGAGCAGTACTTC.